This TCR beta chain is from a study of T cell responses to AZD1222 COVID-19 vaccine. The assay was immunoSEQ multiplex PCR, and TCRdb's table has in-frame clones only and misses some. Of under 200,000 clones listed, about 88% were seen once; the top ten hold 5.5%. The source of this sequence is an adult in good health. The sequenced sample was peripheral blood, obtained on day 0 of AZD1222 vaccination.

Written as DNA, the CDR3 is TGCAGTGCTAGATCGGTGCATGGCTACACCTTC. This gives the protein CSARSVHGYTF. The chain carries TRBV20-1 and TRBJ1-2; D is undetermined. CDR3 length: 11 residues. Germline CDR1 is DFQATT and CDR2 is SNEGSKA (reference sequence). V was shortened by 2 bases and J by 6 bases, with 7 bases between the two germline ends.